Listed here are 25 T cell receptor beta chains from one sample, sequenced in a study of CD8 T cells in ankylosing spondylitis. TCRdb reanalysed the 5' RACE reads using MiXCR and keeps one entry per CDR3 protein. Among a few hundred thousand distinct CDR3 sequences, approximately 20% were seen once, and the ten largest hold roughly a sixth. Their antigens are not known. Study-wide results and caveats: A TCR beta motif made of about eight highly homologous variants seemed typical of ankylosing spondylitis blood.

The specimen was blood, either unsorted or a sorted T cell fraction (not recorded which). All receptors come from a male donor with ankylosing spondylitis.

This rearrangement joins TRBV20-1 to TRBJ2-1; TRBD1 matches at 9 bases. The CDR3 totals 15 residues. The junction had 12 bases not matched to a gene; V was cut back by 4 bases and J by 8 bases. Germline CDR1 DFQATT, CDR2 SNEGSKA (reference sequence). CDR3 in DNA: TGCAGTGCTAAAGGTTTGGGACAGGGAGTGTATGAGCAGTTCTTC. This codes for CSAKGLGQGVYEQFF.

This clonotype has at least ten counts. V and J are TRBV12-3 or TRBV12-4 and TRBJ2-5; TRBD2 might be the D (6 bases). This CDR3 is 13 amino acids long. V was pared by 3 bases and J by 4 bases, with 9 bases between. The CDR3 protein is CASSFGGRETQYF. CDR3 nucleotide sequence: TGTGCCAGCAGTTTTGGGGGGAGAGAGACCCAGTACTTC.

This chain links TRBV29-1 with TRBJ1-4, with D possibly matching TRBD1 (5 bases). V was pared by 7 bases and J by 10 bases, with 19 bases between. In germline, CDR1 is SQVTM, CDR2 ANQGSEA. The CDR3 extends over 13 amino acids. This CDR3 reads CSAIVQDPGKLFF. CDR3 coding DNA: TGCAGCGCTATCGTACAGGATCCGGGAAAACTGTTTTTT.

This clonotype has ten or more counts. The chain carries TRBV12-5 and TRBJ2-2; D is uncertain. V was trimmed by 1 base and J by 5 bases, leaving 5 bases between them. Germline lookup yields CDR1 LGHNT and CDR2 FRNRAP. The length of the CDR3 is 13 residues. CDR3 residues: CASGLEGTGELFF. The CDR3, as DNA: TGTGCTAGTGGTTTGGAAGGGACCGGGGAGCTGTTTTTT. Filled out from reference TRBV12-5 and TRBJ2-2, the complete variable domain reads DARVTQTPRHKVTEMGQEVTMRCQPILGHNTVFWYRQTMMQGLELLAYFRNRAPLDDSGMPKDRFSAEMPDATLATLKIQPSEPRDSAVYFCASGLEGTGELFFGEGSRLTVL.

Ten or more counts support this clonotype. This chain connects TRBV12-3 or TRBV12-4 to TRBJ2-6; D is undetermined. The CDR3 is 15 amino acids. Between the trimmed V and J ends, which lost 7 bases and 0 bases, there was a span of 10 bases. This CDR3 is CASIKDRSGANVLTF. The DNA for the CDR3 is TGTGCCAGCATCAAGGACCGCTCTGGGGCCAACGTCCTGACTTTC.

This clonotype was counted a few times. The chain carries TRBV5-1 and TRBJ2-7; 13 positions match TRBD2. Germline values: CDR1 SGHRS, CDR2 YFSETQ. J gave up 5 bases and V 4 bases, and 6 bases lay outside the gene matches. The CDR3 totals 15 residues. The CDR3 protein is CASSLRTSGSNEQYF. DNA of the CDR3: TGCGCCAGCAGCCTAAGGACTAGCGGGAGCAACGAGCAGTACTTC.

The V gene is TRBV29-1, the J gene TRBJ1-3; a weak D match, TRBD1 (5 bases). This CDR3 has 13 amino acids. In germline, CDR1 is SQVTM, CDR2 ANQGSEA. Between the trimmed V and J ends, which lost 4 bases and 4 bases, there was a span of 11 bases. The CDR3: CSVAGPLGNTIYF. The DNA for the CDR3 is TGCAGCGTTGCAGGGCCCCTAGGAAACACCATATATTTT.

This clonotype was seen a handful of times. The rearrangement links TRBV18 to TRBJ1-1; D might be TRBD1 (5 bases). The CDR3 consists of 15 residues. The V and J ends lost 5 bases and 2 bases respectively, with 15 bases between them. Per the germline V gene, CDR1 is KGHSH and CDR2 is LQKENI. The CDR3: CASSANRLDNTEAFF. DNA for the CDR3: TGTGCCAGCTCAGCCAACAGGCTTGATAACACTGAAGCTTTCTTT.

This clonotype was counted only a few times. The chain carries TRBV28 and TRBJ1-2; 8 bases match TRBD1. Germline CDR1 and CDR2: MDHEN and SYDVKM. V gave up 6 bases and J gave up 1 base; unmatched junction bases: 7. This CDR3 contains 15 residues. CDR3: CASRRSGQVNYGYTF. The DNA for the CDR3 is TGTGCCAGCAGAAGATCGGGACAGGTTAACTATGGCTACACCTTC.

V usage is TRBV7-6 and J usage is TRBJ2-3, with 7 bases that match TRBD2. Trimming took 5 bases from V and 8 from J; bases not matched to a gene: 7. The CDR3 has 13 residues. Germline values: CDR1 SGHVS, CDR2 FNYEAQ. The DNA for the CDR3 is TGTGCCAGCAGCCCAACCTTAGCGGGTACGCAGTATTTT. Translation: CASSPTLAGTQYF. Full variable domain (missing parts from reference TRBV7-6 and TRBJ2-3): GAGVSQSPRYKVTKRGQDVALRCDPISGHVSLYWYRQALGQGPEFLTYFNYEAQQDKSGLPNDRFSAERPEGSISTLTIQRTEQRDSAMYRCASSPTLAGTQYFGPGTRLTVL.

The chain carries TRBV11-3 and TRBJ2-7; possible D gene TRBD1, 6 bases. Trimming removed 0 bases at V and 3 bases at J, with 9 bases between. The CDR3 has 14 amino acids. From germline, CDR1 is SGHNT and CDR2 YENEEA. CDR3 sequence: CASSLEGHFYEQYF. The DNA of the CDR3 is TGTGCCAGCAGCTTAGAGGGACACTTCTACGAGCAGTACTTC.

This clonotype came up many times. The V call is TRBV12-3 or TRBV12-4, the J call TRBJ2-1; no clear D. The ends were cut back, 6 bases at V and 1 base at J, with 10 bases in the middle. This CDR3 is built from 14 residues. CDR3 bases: TGTGCCAGCAGCCCTTCCAGGTCCTACAATGAGCAGTTCTTC. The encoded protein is CASSPSRSYNEQFF.

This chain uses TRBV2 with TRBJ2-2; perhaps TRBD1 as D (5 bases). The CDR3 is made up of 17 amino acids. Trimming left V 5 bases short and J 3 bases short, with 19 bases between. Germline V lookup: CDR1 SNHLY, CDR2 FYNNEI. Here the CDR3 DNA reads TGTGCCAGCAGTCCTATTACAGGATCGGTCTACACCGGGGAGCTGTTTTTT. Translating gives CASSPITGSVYTGELFF.

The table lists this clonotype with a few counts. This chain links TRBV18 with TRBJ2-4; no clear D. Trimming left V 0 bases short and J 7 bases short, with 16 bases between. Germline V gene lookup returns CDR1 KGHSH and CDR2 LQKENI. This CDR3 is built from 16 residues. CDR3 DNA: TGTGCCAGCTCACCACCTTCAGGTCGTAGTGGGAACATTCAGTACTTC. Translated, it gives CASSPPSGRSGNIQYF.

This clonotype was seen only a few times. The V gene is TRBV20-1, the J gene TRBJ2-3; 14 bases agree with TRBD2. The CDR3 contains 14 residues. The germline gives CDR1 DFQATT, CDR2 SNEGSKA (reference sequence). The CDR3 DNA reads TGCAGCCCCGGACTAGCGGGAGGTGCAGATACGCAGTATTTT. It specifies CSPGLAGGADTQYF.

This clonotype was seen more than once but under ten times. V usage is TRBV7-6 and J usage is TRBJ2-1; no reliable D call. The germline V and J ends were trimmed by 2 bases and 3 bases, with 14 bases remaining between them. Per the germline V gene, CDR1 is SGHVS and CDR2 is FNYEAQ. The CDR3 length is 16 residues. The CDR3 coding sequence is TGTGCCAGCAGCTTATCTGTGTTATCCCTCTACAATGAGCAGTTCTTC. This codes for CASSLSVLSLYNEQFF.

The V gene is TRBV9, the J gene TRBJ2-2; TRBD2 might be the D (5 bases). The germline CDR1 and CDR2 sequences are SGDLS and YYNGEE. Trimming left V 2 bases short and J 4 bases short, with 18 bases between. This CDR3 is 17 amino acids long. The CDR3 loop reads CASSVRTGLAGTGELFF. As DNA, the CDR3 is TGTGCCAGCAGCGTCCGCACCGGGCTAGCCGGCACCGGGGAGCTGTTTTTT.

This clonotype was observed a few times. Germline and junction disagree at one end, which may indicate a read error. CDR3 sequence reads: CSVEGVEGPNTEAFF. CDR3 sequence (DNA): TGCAGCGTCGAAGGGGTTGAGGGGCCGAACACTGAAGCTTTCTTT. This chain connects TRBV29-1 to TRBJ1-1; D is perhaps TRBD1 (5 bases). Germline V lookup: CDR1 SQVTM, CDR2 ANQGSEA. The CDR3 is 15 amino acids.

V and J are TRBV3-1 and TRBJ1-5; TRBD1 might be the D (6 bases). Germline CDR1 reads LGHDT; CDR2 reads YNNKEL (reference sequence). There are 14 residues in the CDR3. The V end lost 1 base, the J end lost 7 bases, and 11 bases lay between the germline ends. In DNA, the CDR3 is TGTGCCAGCAGCCAAGGCAGGGGCCAACAGCCCCAGCATTTT. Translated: CASSQGRGQQPQHF.

The CDR3 spells CASRREVRKGDTQYF. CDR3 DNA sequence: TGTGCCAGCAGGCGGGAAGTACGGAAGGGAGATACGCAGTATTTT. The gene calls are TRBV2 and TRBJ2-3; D might be TRBD2 (6 bases). Trimming stripped 6 bases from V and 5 bases from J, with 18 bases between. This CDR3 is 15 amino acids long. Looked up from germline, CDR1 is SNHLY and CDR2 is FYNNEI.

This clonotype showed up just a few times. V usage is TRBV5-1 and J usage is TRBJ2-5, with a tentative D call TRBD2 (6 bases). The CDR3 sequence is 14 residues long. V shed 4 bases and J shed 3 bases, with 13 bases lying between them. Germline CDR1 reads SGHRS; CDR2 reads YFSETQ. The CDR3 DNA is TGCGCCAGCAGCCGCCTAAGGGAGGAAGAGACCCAGTACTTC. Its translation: CASSRLREEETQYF.

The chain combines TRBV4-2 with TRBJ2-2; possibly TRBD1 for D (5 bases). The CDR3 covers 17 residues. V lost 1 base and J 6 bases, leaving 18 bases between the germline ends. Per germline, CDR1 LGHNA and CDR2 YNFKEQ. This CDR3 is CASSQGGRAFMAGELFF. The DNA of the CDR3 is TGTGCCAGCAGCCAAGGCGGCAGGGCGTTTATGGCCGGGGAGCTGTTTTTT.

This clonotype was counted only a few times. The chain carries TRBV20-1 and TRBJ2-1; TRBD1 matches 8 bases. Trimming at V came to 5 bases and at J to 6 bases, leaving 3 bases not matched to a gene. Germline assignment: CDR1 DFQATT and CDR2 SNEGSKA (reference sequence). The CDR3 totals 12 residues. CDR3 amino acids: CSAPRGPNEQFF. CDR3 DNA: TGCAGTGCTCCCAGGGGGCCCAATGAGCAGTTCTTC.

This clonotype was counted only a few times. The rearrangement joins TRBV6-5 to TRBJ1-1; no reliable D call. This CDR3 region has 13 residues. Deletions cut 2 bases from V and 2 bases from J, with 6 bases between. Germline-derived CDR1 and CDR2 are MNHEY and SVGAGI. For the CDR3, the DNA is TGTGCCAGCAGTTACGGGATAAACACTGAAGCTTTCTTT. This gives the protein CASSYGINTEAFF.

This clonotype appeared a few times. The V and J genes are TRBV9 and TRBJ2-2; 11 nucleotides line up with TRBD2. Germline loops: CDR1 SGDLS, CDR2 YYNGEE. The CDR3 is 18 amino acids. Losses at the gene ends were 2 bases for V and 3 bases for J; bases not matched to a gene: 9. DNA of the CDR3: TGTGCCAGCAGCGTCGAACATCTAGCGGGAGGTGACACCGGGGAGCTGTTTTTT. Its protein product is CASSVEHLAGGDTGELFF.